This T cell receptor (beta chain) is from a study of blood T cell repertoires in COVID-19. Study at large: PBMCs, B-cell-depleted T cells, or T cells were the source of the cDNA or gDNA that made up the material.

The repertoire was sequenced with immunoSEQ multiplex PCR; TCRdb's copy has only in-frame clones and lacks some. The sample comprises about 160,000 clones, around 82% of which are singletons, and roughly 6.4% rests with the top ten. The CDR3 totals 14 residues. Germline loops: CDR1 SGHNT, CDR2 YYREEE (reference sequence). The V end was cut by 0 bases, the J end by 10 bases, with 11 bases between. Followed longitudinally, the Seattle patients had been enrolled during active infection. The chain links TRBV5-4 to TRBJ1-6; maybe TRBD1 (5 bases). Sequencing used peripheral blood. The TCR was taken from a woman aged 35 to 49 with COVID-19, enrolled during active disease. The CDR3 DNA sequence: TGTGCCAGCAGCTTGGATCAGGGTGAGTCACCCCTCCACTTT. Translated: CASSLDQGESPLHF.